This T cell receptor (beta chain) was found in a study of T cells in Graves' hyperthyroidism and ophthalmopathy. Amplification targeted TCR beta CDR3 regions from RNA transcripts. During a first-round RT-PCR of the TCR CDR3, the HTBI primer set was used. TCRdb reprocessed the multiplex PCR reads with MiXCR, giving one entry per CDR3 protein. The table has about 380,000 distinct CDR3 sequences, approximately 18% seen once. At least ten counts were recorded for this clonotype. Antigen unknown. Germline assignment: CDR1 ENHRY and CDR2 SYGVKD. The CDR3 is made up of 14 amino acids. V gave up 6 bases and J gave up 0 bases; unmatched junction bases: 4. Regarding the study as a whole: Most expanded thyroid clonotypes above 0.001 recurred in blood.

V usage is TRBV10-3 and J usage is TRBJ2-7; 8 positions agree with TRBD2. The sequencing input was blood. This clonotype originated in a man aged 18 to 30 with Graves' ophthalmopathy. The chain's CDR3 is CAISTRGASYEQYF. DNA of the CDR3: TGTGCCATCAGCACGCGGGGGGCCTCCTACGAGCAGTACTTC.